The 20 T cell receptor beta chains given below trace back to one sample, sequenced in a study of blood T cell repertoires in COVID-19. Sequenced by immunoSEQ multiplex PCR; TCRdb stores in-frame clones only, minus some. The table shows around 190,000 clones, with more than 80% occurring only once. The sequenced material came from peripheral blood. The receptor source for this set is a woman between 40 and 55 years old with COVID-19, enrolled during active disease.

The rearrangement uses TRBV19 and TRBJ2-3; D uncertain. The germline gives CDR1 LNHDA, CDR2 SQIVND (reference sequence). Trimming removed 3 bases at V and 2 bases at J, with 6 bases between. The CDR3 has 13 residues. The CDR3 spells CASSIYLTDTQYF. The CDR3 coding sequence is TGTGCCAGTAGTATTTATCTCACAGATACGCAGTATTTT.

The CDR3 DNA follows: TGTGCCAGCAGTTTGGGACAGTCCTACGAGCAGTACTTC. It yields the protein CASSLGQSYEQYF. The V call is TRBV27, the J call TRBJ2-7; 7 nucleotides agree with TRBD1. Trimming removed 3 bases from V and 1 base from J; junction bases left unmatched: 0. In germline, CDR1 is MNHEY, CDR2 SMNVEV (reference sequence). The CDR3 length is 13 residues.

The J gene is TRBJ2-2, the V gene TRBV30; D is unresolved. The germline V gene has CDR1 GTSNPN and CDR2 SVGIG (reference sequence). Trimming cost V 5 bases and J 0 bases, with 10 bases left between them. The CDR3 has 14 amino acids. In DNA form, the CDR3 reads TGTGCCTGGGCTTTCGACACGAACACCGGGGAGCTGTTTTTT. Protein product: CAWAFDTNTGELFF.

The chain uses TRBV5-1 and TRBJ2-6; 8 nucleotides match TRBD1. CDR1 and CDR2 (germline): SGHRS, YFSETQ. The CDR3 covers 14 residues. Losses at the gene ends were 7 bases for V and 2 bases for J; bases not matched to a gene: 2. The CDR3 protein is CASLDRAGANVLTF. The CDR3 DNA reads TGCGCCAGCTTGGACAGGGCTGGGGCCAACGTCCTGACTTTC.

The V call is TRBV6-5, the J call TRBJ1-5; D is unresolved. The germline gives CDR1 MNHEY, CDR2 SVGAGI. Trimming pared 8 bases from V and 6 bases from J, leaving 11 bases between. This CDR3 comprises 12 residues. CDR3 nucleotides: TGTGCCAGCGGTAGGTCGGGTCAGCCCCAGCATTTT. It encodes CASGRSGQPQHF.

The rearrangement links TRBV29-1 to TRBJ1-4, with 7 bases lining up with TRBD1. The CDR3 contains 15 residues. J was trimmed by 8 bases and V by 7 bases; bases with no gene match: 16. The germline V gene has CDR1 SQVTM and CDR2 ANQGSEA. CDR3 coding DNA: TGCAGCGCCCAAGAAGAGACCTTCAGGGGGGAAAAACTGTTTTTT. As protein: CSAQEETFRGEKLFF.

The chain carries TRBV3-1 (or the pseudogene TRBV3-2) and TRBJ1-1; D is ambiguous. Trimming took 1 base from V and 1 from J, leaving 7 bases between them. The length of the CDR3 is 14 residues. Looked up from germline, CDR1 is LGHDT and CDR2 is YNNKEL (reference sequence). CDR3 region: CASSQGSRNTEAFF. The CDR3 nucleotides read TGTGCCAGCAGCCAAGGGTCGCGGAACACTGAAGCTTTCTTT.

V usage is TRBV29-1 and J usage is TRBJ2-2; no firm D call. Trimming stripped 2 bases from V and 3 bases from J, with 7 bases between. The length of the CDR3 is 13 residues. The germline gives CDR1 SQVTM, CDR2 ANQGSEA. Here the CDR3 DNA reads TGCAGCGTTGAATACGGTGACACCGGGGAGCTGTTTTTT. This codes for CSVEYGDTGELFF.

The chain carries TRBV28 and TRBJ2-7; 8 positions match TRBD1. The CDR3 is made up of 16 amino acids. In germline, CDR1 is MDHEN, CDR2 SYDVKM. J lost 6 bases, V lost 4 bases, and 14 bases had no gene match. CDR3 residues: CASSSPGTGARGEQYF. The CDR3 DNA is TGTGCCAGCAGTTCACCAGGGACAGGCGCTCGGGGCGAGCAGTACTTC. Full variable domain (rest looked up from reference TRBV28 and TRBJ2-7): DVKVTQSSRYLVKRTGEKVFLECVQDMDHENMFWYRQDPGLGLRLIYFSYDVKMKEKGDIPEGYSVSREKKERFSLILESASTNQTSMYLCASSSPGTGARGEQYFGPGTRLTVT.

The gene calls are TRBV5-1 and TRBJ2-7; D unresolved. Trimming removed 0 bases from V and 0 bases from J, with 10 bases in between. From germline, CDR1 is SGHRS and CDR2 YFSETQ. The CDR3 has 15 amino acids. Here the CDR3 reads CASSLARKDSYEQYF. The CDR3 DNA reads TGCGCCAGCAGCTTGGCCAGGAAAGACTCCTACGAGCAGTACTTC. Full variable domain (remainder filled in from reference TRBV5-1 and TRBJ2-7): KAGVTQTPRYLIKTRGQQVTLSCSPISGHRSVSWYQQTPGQGLQFLFEYFSETQRNKGNFPGRFSGRQFSNSRSEMNVSTLELGDSALYLCASSLARKDSYEQYFGPGTRLTVT.

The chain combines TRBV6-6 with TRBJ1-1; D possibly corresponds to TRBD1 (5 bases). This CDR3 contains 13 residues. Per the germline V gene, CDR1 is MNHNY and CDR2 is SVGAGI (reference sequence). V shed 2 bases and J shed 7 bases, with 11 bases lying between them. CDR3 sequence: CASSYPHRNEAFF. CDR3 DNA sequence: TGTGCCAGCAGTTACCCCCACAGGAATGAAGCTTTCTTT.

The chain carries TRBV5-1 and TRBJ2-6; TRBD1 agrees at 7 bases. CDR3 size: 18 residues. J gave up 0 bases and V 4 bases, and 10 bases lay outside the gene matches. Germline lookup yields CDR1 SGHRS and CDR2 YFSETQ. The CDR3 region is CASSAWSGGVSGANVLTF. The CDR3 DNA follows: TGCGCCAGCAGCGCGTGGTCAGGGGGAGTCTCTGGGGCCAACGTCCTGACTTTC.

The CDR3 nucleotides read TGTGCCAGCAGTTACGTTTATGAAGCTTTCTTT. It specifies CASSYVYEAFF. This chain uses TRBV6-6 with TRBJ1-1; D not resolved. From germline, CDR1 is MNHNY and CDR2 SVGAGI (reference sequence). V lost 2 bases and J 7 bases, leaving 5 bases between the germline ends. This CDR3 spans 11 amino acids.

The CDR3 protein is CASSVGPGGNIQYF. CDR3 coding DNA: TGTGCCAGCAGCGTAGGTCCAGGGGGGAACATTCAGTACTTC. The chain employs TRBV9 and TRBJ2-4; TRBD1 might be the D (7 bases). The CDR3 runs 14 residues. Per the germline V gene, CDR1 is SGDLS and CDR2 is YYNGEE. Trimming took 0 bases from V and 7 from J, leaving 11 bases between them.

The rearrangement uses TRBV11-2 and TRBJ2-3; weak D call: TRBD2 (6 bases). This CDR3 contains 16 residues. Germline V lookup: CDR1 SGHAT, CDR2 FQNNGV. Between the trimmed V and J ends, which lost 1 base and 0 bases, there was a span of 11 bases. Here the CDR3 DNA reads TGTGCCAGCAGCTTAGTTGGGGGGACTAGCACAGATACGCAGTATTTT. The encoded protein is CASSLVGGTSTDTQYF.

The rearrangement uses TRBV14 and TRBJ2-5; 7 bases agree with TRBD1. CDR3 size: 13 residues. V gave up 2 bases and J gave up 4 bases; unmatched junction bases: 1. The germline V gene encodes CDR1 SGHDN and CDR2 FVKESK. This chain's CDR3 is CASSQNRGETQYF. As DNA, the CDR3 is TGTGCCAGCAGCCAAAACAGGGGAGAGACCCAGTACTTC.

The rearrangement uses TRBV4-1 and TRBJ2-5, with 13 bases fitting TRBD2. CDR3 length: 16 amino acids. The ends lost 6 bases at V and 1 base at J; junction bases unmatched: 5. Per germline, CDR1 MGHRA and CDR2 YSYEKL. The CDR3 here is CASRYGLAGVQETQYF. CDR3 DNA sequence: TGCGCCAGCAGATACGGACTAGCGGGAGTCCAAGAGACCCAGTACTTC.

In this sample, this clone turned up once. The CDR3 reads CASSLVRNSPLHF. CDR3 sequence (DNA): TGTGCCAGCAGCTTGGTGCGCAATTCACCCCTCCACTTT. The chain joins TRBV5-8 to TRBJ1-6; D remains ambiguous. The CDR3 runs to 13 residues. Germline V lookup: CDR1 SGHTS, CDR2 YDEGEE. V was pared by 0 bases and J by 7 bases, with 5 bases between. Looking up the rest from reference TRBV5-8 and TRBJ1-6 gives the full variable domain: EAGVTQSPTHLIKTRGQQATLRCSPISGHTSVYWYQQALGLGLQFLLWYDEGEERNRGNFPPRFSGRQFPNYSSELNVNALELEDSALYLCASSLVRNSPLHFGNGTRLTVT.

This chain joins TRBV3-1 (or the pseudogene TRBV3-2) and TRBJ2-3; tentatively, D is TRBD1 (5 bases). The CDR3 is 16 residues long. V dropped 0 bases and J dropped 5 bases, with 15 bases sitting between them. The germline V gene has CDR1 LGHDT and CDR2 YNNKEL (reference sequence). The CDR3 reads CASSQDAGPGGDTQYF. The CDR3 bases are TGTGCCAGCAGCCAAGATGCAGGGCCGGGCGGAGATACGCAGTATTTT.

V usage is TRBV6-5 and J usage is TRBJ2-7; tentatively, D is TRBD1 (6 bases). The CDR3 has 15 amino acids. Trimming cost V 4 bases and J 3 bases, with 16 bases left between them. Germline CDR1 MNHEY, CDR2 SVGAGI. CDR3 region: CASSSPGTLGYEQYF. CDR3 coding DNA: TGTGCCAGCAGTTCCCCCGGGACACTCGGCTACGAGCAGTACTTC.